These T cell receptor beta chains were read from a single sample in a study of CD8+ T cells in alopecia areata. Produced via immunoSEQ multiplex PCR; TCRdb's table is partial and in-frame only. The data show approximately 29,000 clones, about 74% seen once. The sequencing sample was made of NKG2D-low CD8+ T cells sorted from blood. These receptors were collected from a human donor with alopecia areata. Both conserved end residues are part of each CDR3. The D gene is left open where the match is weak. Rows give clone size only sometimes, using once, few, many, or a class for an expanded clone.

TRBV6-4,NA,TRBJ1-2,NA,CASSDSSTTMDGYTF,TGTGCCAGCAGTGACTCGAGCACAACTATGGATGGCTACACCTTC
TRBV27,NA,TRBJ1-1,NA,CASSFPGTPRGTEAFF,TGTGCCAGCAGTTTTCCCGGGACGCCCAGGGGCACTGAAGCTTTCTTT
TRBV29-1,TRBD1,TRBJ2-7,NA,CSPRDRRPYEQYF,TGCAGCCCCAGGGACAGGCGTCCCTACGAGCAGTACTTC
TRBV27,TRBD1,TRBJ1-5,NA,CASGYRGSYQPQHF,TGTGCCAGCGGTTACAGGGGTAGTTATCAGCCCCAGCATTTT
TRBV27,NA,TRBJ1-1,NA,CASSLSILPSGYTEAFF,TGTGCCAGCAGTTTATCGATCCTCCCCTCCGGGTACACTGAAGCTTTCTTT
TRBV14,NA,TRBJ2-7,NA,CASSRPSTGIYEQYF,TGTGCCAGCAGCCGGCCGTCGACAGGTATCTACGAGCAGTACTTC
TRBV27,NA,TRBJ2-1,NA,CASSPLLHNEQFF,TGTGCCAGCAGTCCCCTACTCCACAATGAGCAGTTCTTC
TRBV29-1,NA,TRBJ2-2,once,CSGDNMNTGELFF,TGCAGCGGGGACAATATGAACACCGGGGAGCTGTTTTTT
TRBV2,NA,TRBJ2-3,NA,CASSEEEMSTDTQYF,TGTGCCAGCAGTGAGGAGGAGATGAGCACAGATACGCAGTATTTT
TRBV7-8,NA,TRBJ2-7,NA,CASSVLDSYEQYF,TGTGCCAGCAGCGTTTTAGACTCCTACGAGCAGTACTTC
TRBV6-4,TRBD2,TRBJ2-2,NA,CASSELAGGQNTGELFF,TGTGCCAGCAGTGAACTAGCGGGAGGGCAGAACACCGGGGAGCTGTTTTTT
TRBV9,TRBD2,TRBJ2-5,NA,CASSPQSGAERETQYF,TGTGCCAGCAGCCCCCAGAGCGGGGCGGAGCGAGAGACCCAGTACTTC
TRBV6-4,NA,TRBJ2-3,NA,CASSGSGATDTQYF,TGTGCCAGCAGTGGGTCAGGGGCCACAGATACGCAGTATTTT
TRBV6-4,NA,TRBJ1-1,NA,CASSYRDTTEAFF,TGTGCCAGCAGTTACAGGGATACCACTGAAGCTTTCTTT
TRBV4-2,NA,TRBJ2-3,NA,CASSQVTSTDTQYF,TGTGCCAGCAGCCAAGTGACCTCCACAGATACGCAGTATTTT
TRBV29-1,NA,TRBJ1-1,once,CSVWGKGSEAFF,TGCAGCGTTTGGGGCAAGGGCTCTGAAGCTTTCTTT
TRBV29-1,TRBD1,TRBJ2-7,NA,CSVDPGQGSYEQYF,TGCAGCGTTGACCCGGGACAGGGTTCCTACGAGCAGTACTTC
TRBV30,NA,TRBJ2-3,NA,CAWSVLSYTDTQYF,TGTGCCTGGAGTGTACTGAGTTACACAGATACGCAGTATTTT
TRBV29-1,TRBD1,TRBJ2-7,NA,CSATGTGYEQYF,TGCAGCGCAACCGGGACAGGGTACGAGCAGTACTTC
TRBV11-2,NA,TRBJ1-1,NA,CASTDYGGTEAFF,TGTGCCAGCACAGACTATGGGGGCACTGAAGCTTTCTTT
TRBV6-5,NA,TRBJ2-3,NA,CASSLGATDTQYF,TGTGCCAGCAGCCTGGGGGCCACAGATACGCAGTATTTT
TRBV29-1,NA,TRBJ2-1,NA,CSVVGQYLNEQFF,TGCAGCGTTGTCGGACAATACCTCAATGAGCAGTTCTTC
TRBV7-2,TRBD1,TRBJ2-7,NA,CASSRPGQFGYEQYF,TGTGCCAGCAGCCGCCCGGGACAGTTTGGCTACGAGCAGTACTTC
TRBV4-3,NA,TRBJ1-1,NA,CASSQEGWVNTEAFF,TGCGCCAGCAGCCAAGAAGGTTGGGTAAACACTGAAGCTTTCTTT
TRBV6-5,TRBD2,TRBJ2-7,NA,CASSLGGGYEQYF,TGTGCCAGCAGTCTCGGGGGAGGGTACGAGCAGTACTTC
TRBV4-1,NA,TRBJ2-7,NA,CASSQGSDVSQYF,TGCGCCAGCAGCCAAGGCTCGGACGTTTCGCAGTACTTC
TRBV4-1,TRBD2,TRBJ2-1,NA,CASSFPTSGGPNSYNEQFF,TGCGCCAGCAGCTTTCCGACTAGCGGGGGACCTAACTCCTACAATGAGCAGTTCTTC
TRBV6-5,TRBD2,TRBJ2-7,NA,CASSSAGTSGSYEQYF,TGTGCCAGCAGTTCCGCCGGGACTAGCGGCTCCTACGAGCAGTACTTC
TRBV4-3,NA,TRBJ2-6,NA,CASSQELGSGANVLTF,TGCGCCAGCAGCCAAGAGCTCGGCTCTGGGGCCAACGTCCTGACTTTC
TRBV29-1,NA,TRBJ1-2,NA,CSVGQNGYTF,TGCAGCGTTGGACAGAATGGCTACACCTTC
TRBV18,TRBD1,TRBJ2-6,NA,CASGGQGDHVLTF,TGTGCCAGCGGGGGACAGGGTGACCACGTCCTGACTTTC
TRBV7-8,NA,TRBJ2-5,once,CASSVVEFQETQYF,TGTGCCAGCAGCGTTGTGGAGTTCCAAGAGACCCAGTACTTC
TRBV4-2,NA,TRBJ2-1,once,CASSQDLEGKGDNEQFF,TGTGCCAGCAGCCAAGATCTCGAGGGCAAGGGTGACAATGAGCAGTTCTTC
TRBV7-6,NA,TRBJ2-3,once,CASSFYRADTQYF,TGTGCCAGCAGCTTTTACCGCGCAGATACGCAGTATTTT
TRBV6-1,TRBD1,TRBJ2-6,NA,CASSETTGSGANVLTF,TGTGCCAGCAGTGAGACGACAGGGTCCGGGGCCAACGTCCTGACTTTC
TRBV27,NA,TRBJ2-3,NA,CASSLLGDTDTQYF,TGTGCCAGCAGTTTACTGGGGGACACAGATACGCAGTATTTT
TRBV27,NA,TRBJ1-5,NA,CASSPTEGGSQPQHF,TGTGCCAGCAGTCCCACCGAAGGGGGTAGTCAGCCCCAGCATTTT
TRBV11-2,TRBD2,TRBJ2-7,NA,CASSHGASGKAYEQYF,TGTGCCAGCAGCCATGGGGCTAGCGGGAAGGCCTACGAGCAGTACTTC
TRBV27,NA,TRBJ2-1,NA,CASTPRSGEQFF,TGTGCCAGCACTCCCCGTAGTGGTGAGCAGTTCTTC
TRBV29-1,NA,TRBJ2-5,NA,CSVESNRETQYF,TGCAGCGTTGAAAGTAACAGGGAGACCCAGTACTTC